This passage covers 8 T cell receptor beta chains from one sample sequenced in a study of spatial heterogeneity in lung cancer. TCRdb re-called the 5' RACE reads through MiXCR, storing one row per CDR3 protein. This sample yields about 95,000 distinct CDR3 sequences, of which around 10% are seen a single time; about 7.1% belongs to the top ten. Time point specified: sample taken at primary tumor resection. Whole RNA, which was extracted from tumor, nontumor lung tissue or frozen PBMC, was sequenced without any cell sorting. Sequenced here: PBMCs, sampled at surgery. The receptors were sampled from a male donor with early-stage non-small cell lung cancer.

This clonotype was observed a few times. The chain joins TRBV6-2 or TRBV6-3 to TRBJ1-1, with 10 bases that match TRBD1. Germline CDR1 reads MNHEY; CDR2 reads SVGEGT. This CDR3 is built from 16 residues. Germline trimming cut 6 bases from V and 5 bases from J; bases unmatched to any gene: 12. CDR3 in amino acids: CASSPRDRGRNTEAFF. DNA for the CDR3: TGTGCCAGCAGCCCCCGGGACAGGGGACGGAATACTGAAGCTTTCTTT.

This clonotype was recorded many times. The V gene is TRBV29-1, the J gene TRBJ1-2; D gene unclear. V was trimmed by 5 bases and J by 4 bases, leaving 14 bases between them. The CDR3 sequence is 13 residues long. Germline loops: CDR1 SQVTM, CDR2 ANQGSEA. The CDR3 sequence is CSVLERSSYGYTF. As DNA, the CDR3 is TGCAGCGTTCTGGAGCGATCATCCTATGGCTACACCTTC. The full variable domain, completed using reference TRBV29-1 and TRBJ1-2, is SAVISQKPSRDICQRGTSLTIQCQVDSQVTMMFWYRQQPGQSLTLIATANQGSEATYESGFVIDKFPISRPNLTFSTLTVSNMSPEDSSIYLCSVLERSSYGYTFGSGTRLTVV.

The J gene is TRBJ2-4, the V gene TRBV25-1; 7 bases fit TRBD1. CDR3 length equals 19 residues. Germline trimming cut 6 bases from V and 2 bases from J; bases unmatched to any gene: 19. The V gene's germline CDR1 is MGHDK and CDR2 SYGVNS. CDR3 region: CASSEGGSFSDLTKNIQYF. The CDR3, as DNA: TGTGCCAGCAGCGAAGGGGGCAGTTTTTCGGATCTGACCAAAAACATTCAGTACTTC. Full variable domain (rest looked up from reference TRBV25-1 and TRBJ2-4): EADIYQTPRYLVIGTGKKITLECSQTMGHDKMYWYQQDPGMELHLIHYSYGVNSTEKGDLSSESTVSRIRTEHFPLTLESARPSHTSQYLCASSEGGSFSDLTKNIQYFGAGTRLSVL.

At least ten counts were recorded for this clonotype. The chain recombines TRBV7-3 with TRBJ2-1; no clear D gene. The ends were cut back, 5 bases at V and 4 bases at J, with 15 bases in the middle. This CDR3 comprises 15 residues. Looked up from germline, CDR1 is SGHTA and CDR2 is FQGTGA. The CDR3 spells CASSKGSPAYNEQFF. The CDR3 DNA follows: TGTGCCAGCAGCAAAGGTAGCCCCGCTTACAATGAGCAGTTCTTC.

The chain couples TRBV4-1 to TRBJ2-3; D perhaps matches TRBD1 (5 bases). Germline V lookup: CDR1 MGHRA, CDR2 YSYEKL. The CDR3 totals 16 residues. The V gene lost 0 bases and the J gene lost 3 bases, with 13 bases spanning the gap. The CDR3 region has the DNA TGCGCCAGCAGCCAAGAGGCCAGGGCGGTAACAGATACGCAGTATTTT. Residues: CASSQEARAVTDTQYF.

The chain couples TRBV7-3 to TRBJ1-2, with no clear D. The CDR3 is 14 amino acids. Deletions cut 5 bases from V and 0 bases from J, with 10 bases between. Germline CDR1 reads SGHTA; CDR2 reads FQGTGA. This CDR3 is CASSLGPSNYGYTF. CDR3 in DNA: TGTGCCAGCAGCCTCGGTCCTTCTAACTATGGCTACACCTTC.

The sample holds a few counts of this clonotype. This sequence joins TRBV3-1 and TRBJ2-7; 7 nucleotides align to TRBD2. J lost 4 bases, V lost 0 bases, and 0 bases had no gene match. This CDR3 has 13 residues. CDR1 is LGHDT and CDR2 is YNNKEL in the germline V gene (reference sequence). The CDR3, as DNA: TGTGCCAGCAGCCAAGATAGCGGGTACGAGCAGTACTTC. As protein: CASSQDSGYEQYF.

This clonotype was counted many times. The chain is built from TRBV29-1 and TRBJ2-7; D ambiguous. The germline V gene has CDR1 SQVTM and CDR2 ANQGSEA. The CDR3 runs 12 residues. The ends were cut back, 5 bases at V and 2 bases at J, with 10 bases in the middle. This CDR3 is CSVYDTPYEQYF. CDR3 coding DNA: TGCAGCGTTTACGACACTCCCTACGAGCAGTACTTC.